Included here is one T cell receptor beta chain sequence, with context. These data are taken from a study of blood T cell repertoires in COVID-19. Study-level information: Material from acute and convalescent COVID-19 was sourced from the United States, Italy and Spain.

TCRdb's copy holds only in-frame clones and misses some; the assay was immunoSEQ multiplex PCR. The table shows 170,000 or so clones, with roughly 84% occurring only once. Germline lookup yields CDR1 MNHNY and CDR2 SVGAGI (reference sequence). J gave up 0 bases and V 2 bases, and 3 bases lay outside the gene matches. There are 15 residues in the CDR3. The source material was peripheral blood. The sequence was collected from a man aged 50-60 years with active or convalescent COVID-19. This chain connects TRBV6-6 to TRBJ1-2; TRBD1 aligns across 7 bases. Here the CDR3 reads CASSYGDSSNYGYTF. The DNA of the CDR3 is TGTGCCAGCAGTTACGGGGACAGCTCTAACTATGGCTACACCTTC.